Listed below are T cell receptor beta chains from one sample, sequenced in a study of blood T cells in healthy people across ages. TCRdb called the 5' RACE reads again in MiXCR, with one record for every CDR3 protein. The sample contains about 970,000 distinct CDR3 sequences, just over 50% of which appear only once. What was sequenced was blood. These receptors were collected from a woman aged 55-70 years in good health. Each CDR3 is given with its conserved first and last residue. A D gene is named only where the DNA matches it firmly. Rows may omit the clone size; those that give it use once, few, many or a size class.

j_call: TRBJ2-7
d_call: .
v_call: TRBV20-1
clone_size: .
cdr3_aa: CSASDWGREYEQYF
cdr3_nt: TGCAGTGCTTCTGACTGGGGCCGAGAGTACGAGCAGTACTTC

j_call: TRBJ2-1
d_call: .
v_call: TRBV20-1
clone_size: .
cdr3_aa: CSARDDLGSLTNEQFF
cdr3_nt: TGCAGTGCTAGAGACGATTTGGGCAGCTTGACCAATGAGCAGTTCTTC

j_call: TRBJ2-1
d_call: .
v_call: TRBV4-3
clone_size: .
cdr3_aa: CASSQEGLGNEQFF
cdr3_nt: TGCGCCAGCAGCCAAGAGGGACTGGGGAATGAGCAGTTCTTC

j_call: TRBJ2-3
d_call: TRBD1
v_call: TRBV7-6
clone_size: .
cdr3_aa: CASSYTGGLGTDTQYF
cdr3_nt: TGTGCCAGCAGCTATACAGGGGGACTTGGCACAGATACGCAGTATTTT

j_call: TRBJ1-4
d_call: TRBD1
v_call: TRBV7-9
clone_size: .
cdr3_aa: CASSSGQSTNEKLFF
cdr3_nt: TGTGCCAGCAGCTCGGGACAGTCAACTAATGAAAAACTGTTTTTT

j_call: TRBJ2-3
d_call: .
v_call: TRBV4-2
clone_size: .
cdr3_aa: CASSQDPPRRTSTDTQYF
cdr3_nt: TGTGCCAGCAGCCAAGATCCGCCGCGGAGAACTAGCACAGATACGCAGTATTTT

j_call: TRBJ1-2
d_call: .
v_call: TRBV3-1
clone_size: few
cdr3_aa: CASSLRLNYGYTF
cdr3_nt: TGTGCCAGCAGCCTCAGACTAAACTATGGCTACACCTTC

j_call: TRBJ1-4
d_call: .
v_call: TRBV6-6
clone_size: .
cdr3_aa: CASSPHQGKEKLFF
cdr3_nt: TGTGCCAGCAGTCCCCACCAGGGGAAGGAAAAACTGTTTTTT

j_call: TRBJ2-1
d_call: .
v_call: TRBV7-2
clone_size: many
cdr3_aa: CASSLKAGNEQFF
cdr3_nt: TGTGCCAGCAGCCTGAAAGCGGGCAATGAGCAGTTCTTC

j_call: TRBJ2-1
d_call: TRBD1
v_call: TRBV10-3
clone_size: few
cdr3_aa: CAISVRDRVGDEQFF
cdr3_nt: TGTGCCATCAGTGTAAGAGACAGGGTAGGGGATGAGCAGTTCTTC

j_call: TRBJ1-2
d_call: TRBD1
v_call: TRBV28
clone_size: .
cdr3_aa: CASSLSTGVYGYTF
cdr3_nt: TGTGCCAGCAGTTTATCGACAGGGGTCTATGGCTACACCTTC

j_call: TRBJ2-5
d_call: TRBD2
v_call: TRBV18
clone_size: .
cdr3_aa: CASSPGLAGQETQYF
cdr3_nt: TGTGCCAGCTCACCAGGACTAGCGGGACAAGAGACCCAGTACTTC

j_call: TRBJ2-7
d_call: TRBD1
v_call: TRBV7-9
clone_size: .
cdr3_aa: CASSPFGGQGSLGEYF
cdr3_nt: TGTGCCAGCAGCCCCTTTGGCGGACAGGGTTCCCTTGGCGAGTACTTC

j_call: TRBJ2-3
d_call: TRBD1
v_call: TRBV5-1
clone_size: once
cdr3_aa: CASSVTGESRTDTQYF
cdr3_nt: TGCGCCAGCAGCGTAACAGGGGAGAGCCGCACAGATACGCAGTATTTT

j_call: TRBJ2-7
d_call: TRBD1
v_call: TRBV28
clone_size: .
cdr3_aa: CASSSGTGKPYEQYF
cdr3_nt: TGTGCCAGCAGTTCCGGGACAGGCAAACCCTACGAGCAGTACTTC

j_call: TRBJ2-7
d_call: .
v_call: TRBV28
clone_size: few
cdr3_aa: CASSLGPWGRQPPNNGHEQYF
cdr3_nt: TGTGCCAGCAGTTTAGGCCCCTGGGGTCGGCAGCCCCCCAACAACGGGCACGAGCAGTACTTC

j_call: TRBJ2-3
d_call: .
v_call: TRBV30
clone_size: .
cdr3_aa: CASRGVPRNTQYF
cdr3_nt: TGTGCCTCGAGGGGGGTACCTAGGAATACGCAGTATTTT

j_call: TRBJ2-5
d_call: .
v_call: TRBV6-5
clone_size: .
cdr3_aa: CASSVGALSGTQYF
cdr3_nt: TGTGCCAGCAGTGTAGGGGCGCTTTCAGGGACCCAGTACTTC

j_call: TRBJ1-2
d_call: .
v_call: TRBV13
clone_size: few
cdr3_aa: CASSLEGLYTF
cdr3_nt: TGTGCCAGCAGCTTAGAGGGACTCTACACCTTC

j_call: TRBJ2-7
d_call: .
v_call: TRBV7-9
clone_size: .
cdr3_aa: CASSPGLIPYEQYF
cdr3_nt: TGTGCCAGCAGCCCTGGTTTAATACCCTACGAGCAGTACTTC

j_call: TRBJ2-5
d_call: .
v_call: TRBV14
clone_size: .
cdr3_aa: CASSQSRRMETQYF
cdr3_nt: TGTGCCAGCAGCCAATCTCGGAGGATGGAGACCCAGTACTTC

j_call: TRBJ2-1
d_call: TRBD2
v_call: TRBV20-1
clone_size: .
cdr3_aa: CSARGEGGLAGVHEQFF
cdr3_nt: TGCAGTGCTAGGGGTGAAGGAGGACTAGCGGGAGTACATGAGCAGTTCTTC

j_call: TRBJ2-7
d_call: TRBD1
v_call: TRBV28
clone_size: .
cdr3_aa: CASLTRQGGYEQYF
cdr3_nt: TGTGCCAGCCTAACCCGACAGGGCGGGTACGAGCAGTACTTC

j_call: TRBJ2-7
d_call: TRBD1
v_call: TRBV29-1
clone_size: few
cdr3_aa: CSVEEGRGHEQYF
cdr3_nt: TGCAGCGTTGAAGAGGGTAGGGGGCACGAGCAGTACTTC

j_call: TRBJ1-2
d_call: .
v_call: TRBV5-1
clone_size: .
cdr3_aa: CASSLEFKVTNYGYTF
cdr3_nt: TGCGCCAGCAGCTTGGAGTTTAAGGTCACTAACTATGGCTACACCTTC

j_call: TRBJ2-5
d_call: .
v_call: TRBV27
clone_size: few
cdr3_aa: CASSLVPQGGQETQYF
cdr3_nt: TGTGCCAGCAGTTTGGTGCCTCAGGGGGGCCAAGAGACCCAGTACTTC

j_call: TRBJ2-7
d_call: TRBD1
v_call: TRBV7-3
clone_size: .
cdr3_aa: CASSLDAGTGVYEQYF
cdr3_nt: TGTGCCAGCAGCTTAGATGCAGGGACAGGCGTCTACGAGCAGTACTTC

j_call: TRBJ2-5
d_call: TRBD1
v_call: TRBV27
clone_size: many
cdr3_aa: CASSRDRARQTQYF
cdr3_nt: TGTGCCAGCAGTCGGGACAGGGCCCGACAGACCCAGTACTTC

j_call: TRBJ1-2
d_call: .
v_call: TRBV12-3/TRBV12-4
clone_size: few
cdr3_aa: CASSPVTF
cdr3_nt: TGTGCCAGCAGCCCCGTCACCTTC

j_call: TRBJ2-5
d_call: .
v_call: TRBV10-1
clone_size: .
cdr3_aa: CASSEGQLKRTQYF
cdr3_nt: TGCGCCAGCAGTGAGGGACAGCTAAAACGGACCCAGTACTTC

j_call: TRBJ2-1
d_call: .
v_call: TRBV6-6
clone_size: .
cdr3_aa: CASSLRNLGDEQFF
cdr3_nt: TGTGCCAGCAGCCTGAGGAACCTGGGGGATGAGCAGTTCTTC

j_call: TRBJ2-5
d_call: .
v_call: TRBV2
clone_size: .
cdr3_aa: CASSGSGYETQYF
cdr3_nt: TGTGCCAGCAGTGGGTCTGGGTATGAGACCCAGTACTTC

j_call: TRBJ1-2
d_call: .
v_call: TRBV7-2
clone_size: .
cdr3_aa: CASSSLDRNYGYTF
cdr3_nt: TGTGCCAGCAGCTCCTTAGACCGTAACTATGGCTACACCTTC

j_call: TRBJ2-1
d_call: .
v_call: TRBV27
clone_size: few
cdr3_aa: CASSPQRQYNEQFF
cdr3_nt: TGTGCCAGCAGCCCCCAACGACAGTACAATGAGCAGTTCTTC

j_call: TRBJ2-3
d_call: .
v_call: TRBV6-2/TRBV6-3
clone_size: .
cdr3_aa: CASSSRVNTDTQYF
cdr3_nt: TGTGCCAGCAGTTCGCGGGTGAACACAGATACGCAGTATTTT

j_call: TRBJ1-6
d_call: .
v_call: TRBV12-3/TRBV12-4
clone_size: .
cdr3_aa: CASSSDTRGAPLHF
cdr3_nt: TGTGCCAGCAGCTCCGACACCCGGGGTGCACCCCTCCACTTT

j_call: TRBJ2-7
d_call: .
v_call: TRBV5-1
clone_size: .
cdr3_aa: CASSLRQDTYEQYF
cdr3_nt: TGCGCCAGCAGCCTGAGACAGGATACCTACGAGCAGTACTTC

j_call: TRBJ2-1
d_call: .
v_call: TRBV7-2
clone_size: .
cdr3_aa: CASSTQRYDEQFF
cdr3_nt: TGTGCCAGCAGCACCCAGAGGTATGACGAGCAGTTCTTC

j_call: TRBJ2-7
d_call: TRBD1
v_call: TRBV12-3/TRBV12-4
clone_size: few
cdr3_aa: CASSGGQGELYEQYF
cdr3_nt: TGTGCCAGCAGTGGGGGACAGGGAGAACTCTACGAGCAGTACTTC

j_call: TRBJ2-1
d_call: .
v_call: TRBV11-2
clone_size: .
cdr3_aa: CASSFRTGPPGAGEQFF
cdr3_nt: TGTGCCAGCAGCTTCCGTACCGGGCCCCCGGGGGCCGGTGAGCAGTTCTTC

j_call: TRBJ2-7
d_call: TRBD1
v_call: TRBV7-9
clone_size: .
cdr3_aa: CASSLGGTGYYEQYF
cdr3_nt: TGTGCCAGCAGCTTAGGGGGGACAGGTTACTACGAGCAGTACTTC

j_call: TRBJ2-3
d_call: .
v_call: TRBV20-1
clone_size: .
cdr3_aa: CSATNLITDTQYF
cdr3_nt: TGCAGTGCTACCAACCTAATCACAGATACGCAGTATTTT

j_call: TRBJ2-5
d_call: .
v_call: TRBV3-1
clone_size: few
cdr3_aa: CASSQGGGETQYF
cdr3_nt: TGTGCCAGCAGCCAAGGCGGCGGGGAGACCCAGTACTTC

j_call: TRBJ1-4
d_call: .
v_call: TRBV13
clone_size: .
cdr3_aa: CASSQTGLGNEKLFF
cdr3_nt: TGTGCCAGCAGCCAGACAGGTTTAGGGAATGAAAAACTGTTTTTT

j_call: TRBJ1-6
d_call: .
v_call: TRBV20-1
clone_size: .
cdr3_aa: CSARNTGTANSPLHF
cdr3_nt: TGCAGTGCTAGAAACACCGGGACGGCCAATTCACCCCTCCACTTT

j_call: TRBJ2-4
d_call: .
v_call: TRBV4-1
clone_size: .
cdr3_aa: CASRQRPLQGNIQYF
cdr3_nt: TGCGCCAGCAGGCAAAGGCCTCTGCAGGGGAACATTCAGTACTTC

j_call: TRBJ2-7
d_call: .
v_call: TRBV20-1
clone_size: few
cdr3_aa: CSALARDWTYEQYF
cdr3_nt: TGCAGTGCCCTAGCCCGGGACTGGACCTACGAGCAGTACTTC

j_call: TRBJ1-2
d_call: .
v_call: TRBV12-3/TRBV12-4
clone_size: .
cdr3_aa: CASSPSAIRVYGYTF
cdr3_nt: TGTGCCAGTTCTCCCTCTGCCATCAGGGTTTATGGCTACACCTTC

j_call: TRBJ1-1
d_call: .
v_call: TRBV27
clone_size: few
cdr3_aa: CASSQRDQGAFF
cdr3_nt: TGTGCCAGCAGTCAACGGGACCAAGGGGCTTTCTTT